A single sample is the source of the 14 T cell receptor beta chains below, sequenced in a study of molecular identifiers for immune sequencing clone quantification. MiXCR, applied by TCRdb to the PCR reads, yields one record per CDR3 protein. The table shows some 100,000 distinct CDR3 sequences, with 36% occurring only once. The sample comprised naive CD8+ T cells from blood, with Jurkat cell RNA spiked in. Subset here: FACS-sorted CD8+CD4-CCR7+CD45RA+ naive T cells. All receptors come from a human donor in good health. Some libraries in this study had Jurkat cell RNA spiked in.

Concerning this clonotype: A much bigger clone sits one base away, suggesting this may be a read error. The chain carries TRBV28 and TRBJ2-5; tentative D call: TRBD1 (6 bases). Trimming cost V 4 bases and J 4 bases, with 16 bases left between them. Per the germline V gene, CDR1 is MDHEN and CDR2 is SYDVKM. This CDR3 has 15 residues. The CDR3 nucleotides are TGTGCCAGCAGTTCCCTGCGAACAGGGAGAGAGACCCAGTACTTC. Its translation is CASSSLRTGRETQYF.

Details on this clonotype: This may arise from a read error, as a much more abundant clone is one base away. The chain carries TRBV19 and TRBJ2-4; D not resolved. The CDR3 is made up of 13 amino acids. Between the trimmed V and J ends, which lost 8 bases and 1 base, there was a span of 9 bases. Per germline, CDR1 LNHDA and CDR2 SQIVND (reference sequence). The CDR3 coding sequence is TGTGCCAGTGACGAATGGGCCAAAAACATTCAGTACTTC. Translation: CASDEWAKNIQYF.

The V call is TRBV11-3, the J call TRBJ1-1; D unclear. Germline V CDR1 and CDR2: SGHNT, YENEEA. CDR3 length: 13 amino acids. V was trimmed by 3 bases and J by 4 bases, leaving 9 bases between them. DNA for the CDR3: TGTGCCAGCAGCTTCCTGGCAGGCACTGAAGCTTTCTTT. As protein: CASSFLAGTEAFF.

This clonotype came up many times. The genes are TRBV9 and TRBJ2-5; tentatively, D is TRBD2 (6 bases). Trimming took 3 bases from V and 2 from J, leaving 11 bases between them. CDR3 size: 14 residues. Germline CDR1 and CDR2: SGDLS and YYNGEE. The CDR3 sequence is CASSGRDSQETQYF. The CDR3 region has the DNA TGTGCCAGCAGCGGCCGGGACTCACAAGAGACCCAGTACTTC.

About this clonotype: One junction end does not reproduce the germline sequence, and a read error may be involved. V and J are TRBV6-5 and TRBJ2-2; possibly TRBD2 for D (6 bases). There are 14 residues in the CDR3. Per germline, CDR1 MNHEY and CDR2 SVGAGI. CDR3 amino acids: CASGYRSGTGELFF. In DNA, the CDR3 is TGTGCCAGCGGTTACCGCAGCGGGACCGGGGAGCTGTTTTTT.

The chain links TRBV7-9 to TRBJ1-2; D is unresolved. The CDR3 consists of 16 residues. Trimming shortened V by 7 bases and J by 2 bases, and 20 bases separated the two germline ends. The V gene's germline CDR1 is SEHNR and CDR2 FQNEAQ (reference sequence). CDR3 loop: CASTVAGYSVNYGYTF. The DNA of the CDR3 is TGTGCCAGCACCGTAGCCGGCTATAGTGTAAACTATGGCTACACCTTC.

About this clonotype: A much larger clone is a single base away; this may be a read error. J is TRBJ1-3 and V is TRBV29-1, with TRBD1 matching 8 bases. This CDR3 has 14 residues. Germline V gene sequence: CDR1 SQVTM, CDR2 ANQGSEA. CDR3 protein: CSVPGQESGDTIYF. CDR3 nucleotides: TGCAGCGTCCCGGGACAGGAGTCTGGAGACACCATATATTTT.

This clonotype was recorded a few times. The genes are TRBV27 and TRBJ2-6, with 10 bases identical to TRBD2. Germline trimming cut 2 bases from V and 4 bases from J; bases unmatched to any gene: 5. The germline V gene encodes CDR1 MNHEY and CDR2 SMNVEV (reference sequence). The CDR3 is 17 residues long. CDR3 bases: TGTGCCAGCAGTTTAGGGCTAGCGGGAGCCGGGGCCAACGTCCTGACTTTC. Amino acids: CASSLGLAGAGANVLTF.

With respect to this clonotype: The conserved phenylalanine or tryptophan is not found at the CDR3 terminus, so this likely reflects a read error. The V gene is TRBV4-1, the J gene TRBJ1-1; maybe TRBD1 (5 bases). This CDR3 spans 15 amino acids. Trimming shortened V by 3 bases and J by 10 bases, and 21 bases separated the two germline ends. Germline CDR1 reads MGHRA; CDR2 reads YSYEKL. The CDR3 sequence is CASSQPPGPVAAAFI. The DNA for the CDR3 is TGCGCCAGCAGCCAGCCTCCGGGACCGGTCGCAGCAGCTTTCATT.

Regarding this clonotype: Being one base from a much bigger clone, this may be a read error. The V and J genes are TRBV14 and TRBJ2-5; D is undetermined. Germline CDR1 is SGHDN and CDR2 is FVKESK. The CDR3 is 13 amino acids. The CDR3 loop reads CACSQWVAETQYF. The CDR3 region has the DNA TGTGCCTGCAGCCAATGGGTTGCAGAGACCCAGTACTTC.

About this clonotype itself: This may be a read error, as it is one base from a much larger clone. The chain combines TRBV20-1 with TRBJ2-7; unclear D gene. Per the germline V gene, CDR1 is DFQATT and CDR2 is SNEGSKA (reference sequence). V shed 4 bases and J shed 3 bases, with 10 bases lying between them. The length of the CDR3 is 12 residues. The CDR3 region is CSATGRNYEQYF. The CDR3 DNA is TGCAGTGCTACGGGCAGGAACTACGAGCAGTACTTC.

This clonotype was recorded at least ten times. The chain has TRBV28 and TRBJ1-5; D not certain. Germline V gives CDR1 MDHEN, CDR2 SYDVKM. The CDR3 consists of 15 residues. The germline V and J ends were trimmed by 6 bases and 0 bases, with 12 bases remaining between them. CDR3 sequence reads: CASSHGPNSNQPQHF. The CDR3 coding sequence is TGTGCCAGCAGCCATGGGCCGAATAGCAATCAGCCCCAGCATTTT.

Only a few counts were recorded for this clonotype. The CDR3 bases are TGTGCCAGCAGCGGCGGGAGGGATGAGCAGTTCTTC. Translating gives CASSGGRDEQFF. This sequence joins TRBV6-5 and TRBJ2-1; 9 bases agree with TRBD2. CDR3 length: 12 residues. Germline CDR1 and CDR2: MNHEY and SVGAGI. Trimming removed 6 bases from V and 8 bases from J; junction bases left unmatched: 2.

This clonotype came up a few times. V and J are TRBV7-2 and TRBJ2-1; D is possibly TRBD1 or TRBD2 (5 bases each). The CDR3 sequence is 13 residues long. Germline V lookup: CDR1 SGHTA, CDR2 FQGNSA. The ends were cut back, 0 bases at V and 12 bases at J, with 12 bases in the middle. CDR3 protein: CASSLAHERGQFF. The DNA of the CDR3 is TGTGCCAGCAGCTTAGCCCACGAGAGGGGGCAGTTCTTC.